One sample yielded the 5 T cell receptor beta chains listed below, sequenced in a study of T cell repertoires in cytomegalovirus infection. TCRdb called the reads again in MiXCR, with one record for every CDR3 protein. The data contain fewer than 650,000 distinct CDR3 sequences, 40% of them seen just once; the ten biggest clones take up 48%. The antigens of these receptors remain unknown. Sequencing used cultured PBMCs, obtained from culture after CMV antigen stimulation. The receptors were gathered from a human donor in good health (CMV status not recorded). Some clones in this sample may be carry-over from other donors' samples.

This clonotype was counted at least ten times. The V gene is TRBV6-2 or TRBV6-3, the J gene TRBJ2-3, with TRBD1 matching 9 bases. The CDR3 is 15 amino acids. The V segment lost 7 bases and the J segment 3 bases; nucleotides outside the gene matches: 8. The V gene's germline CDR1 is MNHEY and CDR2 SVGEGT. DNA of the CDR3: TGTGCCAGCATCGGAACAGGGGGCAAGACAGATACGCAGTATTTT. This translates into CASIGTGGKTDTQYF.

This clonotype appeared a few times. This chain links TRBV12-5 with TRBJ2-7, with no clear D. CDR1 is LGHNT and CDR2 is FRNRAP in the germline V gene. The CDR3 sequence is 14 residues long. V was trimmed by 0 bases and J by 3 bases, leaving 9 bases between them. The chain's CDR3 is CASGLVHQLYEQYF. The DNA of the CDR3 is TGTGCTAGTGGTTTGGTACATCAGCTCTACGAGCAGTACTTC.

Only a few counts were recorded for this clonotype. CDR3 in amino acids: CASSSEGRVGEQFF. CDR3 nucleotides: TGTGCCAGCAGCTCTGAGGGCAGGGTTGGTGAGCAGTTCTTC. The rearrangement uses TRBV7-2 and TRBJ2-1; D may correspond to TRBD1 or TRBD2 (5 bases each). The V gene lost 4 bases and the J gene lost 9 bases, with 16 bases spanning the gap. Germline V gene lookup returns CDR1 SGHTA and CDR2 FQGNSA. CDR3 length: 14 residues.

This chain connects TRBV7-3 to TRBJ2-5; D gene uncertain. Germline CDR1 SGHTA, CDR2 FQGTGA. The ends were cut back, 5 bases at V and 4 bases at J, with 23 bases in the middle. The CDR3 contains 17 residues. CDR3 sequence (DNA): TGTGCCAGCAGCCTTAGGTTCGGCGAAACAGCCGGAGAGACCCAGTACTTC. Its translation is CASSLRFGETAGETQYF. Supplemented by reference TRBV7-3 and TRBJ2-5, the full variable domain reads GAGVSQTPSNKVTEKGKYVELRCDPISGHTALYWYRQSLGQGPEFLIYFQGTGAADDSGLPNDRFFAVRPEGSVSTLKIQRTERGDSAVYLCASSLRFGETAGETQYFGPGTRLLVL.

This clonotype was detected many times. The V gene is TRBV19, the J gene TRBJ1-5, with 7 nucleotides matching TRBD1. CDR1 and CDR2 (germline): LNHDA, SQIVND (reference sequence). Trimming removed 10 bases from V and 5 bases from J; junction bases left unmatched: 5. The CDR3 consists of 12 residues. The CDR3, as DNA: TGTGCCACCACCACAGGGGATCAGCCCCAGCATTTT. Protein product: CATTTGDQPQHF.